These 5 T cell receptor beta chains came from one sample sequenced in a study of OX40 agonist ivuxolimab in advanced cancers. Profiling relied on immunoSEQ multiplex PCR, and the TCRdb table lists in-frame clones only, not all of them. This table holds about 56,000 clones, approximately 91% found once. The sample consisted of CD4+ or CD8+ T cells sorted from blood, taken in a trial of the OX40 agonist ivuxolimab. These receptors were collected from an adult with an advanced solid tumor such as melanoma, head and neck, liver or kidney cancer.

The J gene is TRBJ2-7, the V gene TRBV5-4; D might be TRBD1 (5 bases). Trimming removed 1 base from V and 6 bases from J, with 11 bases in between. This CDR3 spans 13 amino acids. Germline V CDR1 and CDR2: SGHNT, YYREEE (reference sequence). The CDR3 loop reads CASSLQGLREQYF. The CDR3 nucleotides are TGTGCCAGCAGCTTGCAGGGTTTGCGCGAGCAGTACTTC.

This chain joins TRBV7-6 and TRBJ2-1; D gene uncertain. Trimming cost V 1 base and J 2 bases, with 9 bases left between them. Germline V lookup: CDR1 SGHVS, CDR2 FNYEAQ. This CDR3 is 15 amino acids long. The CDR3 sequence is CASSLGQAPYNEQFF. DNA for the CDR3: TGTGCCAGCAGCTTAGGCCAGGCCCCCTACAATGAGCAGTTCTTC.

The chain employs TRBV5-1 and TRBJ2-5; TRBD1 might be the D (6 bases). The CDR3 covers 15 residues. Per germline, CDR1 SGHRS and CDR2 YFSETQ. Between the trimmed V and J ends, which lost 0 bases and 1 base, there was a span of 10 bases. CDR3: CASSLGTALQETQYF. The DNA of the CDR3 is TGCGCCAGCAGCTTGGGGACAGCCCTCCAAGAGACCCAGTACTTC.

This clone has just one count. The chain links TRBV6-5 to TRBJ2-5; D possibly matches TRBD1 or TRBD2 (6 bases each). CDR3 length: 14 residues. Germline-derived CDR1 and CDR2 are MNHEY and SVGAGI. Between the trimmed V and J ends, which lost 1 base and 4 bases, there was a span of 10 bases. CDR3 sequence (DNA): TGTGCCAGCAGTTACTTCGGGGGCGGAGAGACCCAGTACTTC. This sequence encodes CASSYFGGGETQYF.

This chain joins TRBV18 and TRBJ2-7, with 7 bases fitting TRBD1. CDR1 and CDR2 from the germline V gene are KGHSH and LQKENI. With V trimmed by 5 bases and J by 3 bases, 4 bases remained unmatched. The CDR3 has 13 residues. The CDR3 DNA reads as TGTGCCAGCTCAGAGACAGGGTACTACGAGCAGTACTTC. Its translation is CASSETGYYEQYF.